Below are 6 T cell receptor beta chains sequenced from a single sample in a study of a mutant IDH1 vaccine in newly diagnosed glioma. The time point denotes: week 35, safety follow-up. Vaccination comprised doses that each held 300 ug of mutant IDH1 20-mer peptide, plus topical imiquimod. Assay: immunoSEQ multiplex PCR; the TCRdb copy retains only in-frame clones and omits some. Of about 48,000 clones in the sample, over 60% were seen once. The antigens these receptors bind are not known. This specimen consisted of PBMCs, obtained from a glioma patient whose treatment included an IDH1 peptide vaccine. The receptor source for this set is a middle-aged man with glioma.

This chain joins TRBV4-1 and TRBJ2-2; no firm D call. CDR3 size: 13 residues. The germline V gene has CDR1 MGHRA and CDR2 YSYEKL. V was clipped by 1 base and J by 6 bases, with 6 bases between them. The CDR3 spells CASSQARAGELFF. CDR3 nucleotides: TGCGCCAGCAGCCAAGCTCGGGCCGGGGAGCTGTTTTTT.

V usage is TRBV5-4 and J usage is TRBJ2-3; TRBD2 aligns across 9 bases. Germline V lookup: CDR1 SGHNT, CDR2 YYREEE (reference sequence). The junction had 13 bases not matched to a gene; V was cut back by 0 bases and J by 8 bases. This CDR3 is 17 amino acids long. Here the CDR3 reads CASSLGAREGQKATQYF. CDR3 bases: TGTGCCAGCAGCTTGGGGGCGCGGGAGGGCCAGAAAGCTACGCAGTATTTT.

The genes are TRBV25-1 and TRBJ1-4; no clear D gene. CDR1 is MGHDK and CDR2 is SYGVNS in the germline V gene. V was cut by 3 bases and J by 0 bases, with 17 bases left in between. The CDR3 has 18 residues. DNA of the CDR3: TGTGCCAGCAGTGACCCTGGTTCAGACGGAGCAACTAATGAAAAACTGTTTTTT. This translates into CASSDPGSDGATNEKLFF.

CDR3 sequence reads: CASSSQNYSNQPQHF. The DNA for the CDR3 is TGTGCCAGCAGCAGTCAAAACTATAGCAATCAGCCCCAGCATTTT. V is TRBV21-1 and J is TRBJ1-5. TRBV21-1 is a pseudogene locus. The CDR3 spans 15 residues.

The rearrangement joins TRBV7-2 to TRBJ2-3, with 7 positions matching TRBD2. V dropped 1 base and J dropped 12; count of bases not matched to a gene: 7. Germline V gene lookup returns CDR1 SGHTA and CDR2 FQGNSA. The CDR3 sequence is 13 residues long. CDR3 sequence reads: CASSLDGGRDQYF. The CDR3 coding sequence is TGTGCCAGCAGCTTAGATGGGGGGAGGGATCAGTATTTT. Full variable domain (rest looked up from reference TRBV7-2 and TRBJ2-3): GAGVSQSPSNKVTEKGKDVELRCDPISGHTALYWYRQSLGQGLEFLIYFQGNSAPDKSGLPSDRFSAERTGGSVSTLTIQRTQQEDSAVYLCASSLDGGRDQYFGPGTRLTVL.

Here the CDR3 DNA reads TGTGCCAGCTTTTCGGGAGGAGAAGATGGCTACACCTTC. This codes for CASFSGGEDGYTF. This chain links TRBV2 with TRBJ1-2; D gene ambiguous. This CDR3 has 13 residues. Germline V lookup: CDR1 SNHLY, CDR2 FYNNEI. V lost 8 bases, J lost 6 bases, and 16 bases lay in between.